These T cell receptor beta chains were read from a single sample in a study of blood T cells in healthy people across ages. MiXCR, run by TCRdb on the 5' RACE reads, gives a single entry per CDR3 protein. The sample comprises some 1.5 million distinct CDR3 sequences, 35% to 45% of which are singletons, and around 4% rests with the top ten. The specimen was blood. The receptors were sampled from a young woman in good health. The CDR3 runs from the conserved cysteine through the conserved F or W. Fields, in order: clone size, J gene, V gene, D gene, CDR3 length, CDR3 protein, CDR3 DNA. D genes are given only for firm matches. Clone size appears in some rows only: once, few, many, or a class for an expanded clone.

clone size: -; J gene: TRBJ1-1; V gene: TRBV25-1; D gene: -; CDR3 length: 13; CDR3 protein: CASSMLKDAEAFF; CDR3 DNA: TGTGCCAGCAGTATGCTGAAGGATGCTGAAGCTTTCTTT
clone size: once; J gene: TRBJ1-1; V gene: TRBV7-2; D gene: -; CDR3 length: 14; CDR3 protein: CASSPGGGSTEAFF; CDR3 DNA: TGTGCCAGCAGCCCGGGCGGGGGGAGCACTGAAGCTTTCTTT
clone size: few; J gene: TRBJ2-1; V gene: TRBV20-1; D gene: -; CDR3 length: 15; CDR3 protein: CSARGDPHPYNEQFF; CDR3 DNA: TGCAGTGCTAGAGGGGACCCCCATCCTTACAATGAGCAGTTCTTC
clone size: few; J gene: TRBJ2-1; V gene: TRBV4-3; D gene: -; CDR3 length: 13; CDR3 protein: CASSQAWSYEQFF; CDR3 DNA: TGCGCCAGCAGCCAAGCGTGGTCCTATGAGCAGTTCTTC
clone size: -; J gene: TRBJ2-7; V gene: TRBV29-1; D gene: TRBD2; CDR3 length: 16; CDR3 protein: CSVVERGGLFSYEQYF; CDR3 DNA: TGCAGCGTTGTCGAGCGGGGGGGCCTTTTCTCCTACGAGCAGTACTTC
clone size: -; J gene: TRBJ2-2; V gene: TRBV28; D gene: TRBD1; CDR3 length: 14; CDR3 protein: CASISTGTTGELFF; CDR3 DNA: TGTGCCAGCATCTCGACAGGGACCACCGGGGAGCTGTTTTTT
clone size: once; J gene: TRBJ1-2; V gene: TRBV12-3/TRBV12-4; D gene: -; CDR3 length: 11; CDR3 protein: CASTGFRGYTF; CDR3 DNA: TGTGCCAGCACCGGTTTCCGTGGCTACACCTTC
clone size: -; J gene: TRBJ1-2; V gene: TRBV5-1; D gene: -; CDR3 length: 13; CDR3 protein: CASSVGRTDGYTF; CDR3 DNA: TGCGCCAGCAGCGTAGGCCGGACGGATGGCTACACCTTC
clone size: few; J gene: TRBJ1-5; V gene: TRBV12-3/TRBV12-4; D gene: -; CDR3 length: 12; CDR3 protein: CASSLGAWELHF; CDR3 DNA: TGTGCCAGCAGTTTAGGGGCCTGGGAGCTGCATTTT
clone size: once; J gene: TRBJ2-1; V gene: TRBV10-3; D gene: -; CDR3 length: 17; CDR3 protein: CAISEFGPELTYNEQFF; CDR3 DNA: TGTGCCATCAGTGAGTTCGGACCGGAACTTACCTACAATGAGCAGTTCTTC
clone size: few; J gene: TRBJ2-3; V gene: TRBV2; D gene: -; CDR3 length: 14; CDR3 protein: CASSNQGFTDTQYF; CDR3 DNA: TGTGCCAGCAGCAATCAGGGATTCACAGATACGCAGTATTTT
clone size: -; J gene: TRBJ2-1; V gene: TRBV4-1; D gene: -; CDR3 length: 15; CDR3 protein: CASSPIGTTYNEQFF; CDR3 DNA: TGCGCCAGCAGCCCGATAGGGACAACTTACAATGAGCAGTTCTTC
clone size: few; J gene: TRBJ2-5; V gene: TRBV15; D gene: TRBD1; CDR3 length: 15; CDR3 protein: CATSRRTGWQETQYF; CDR3 DNA: TGTGCCACCAGTAGAAGGACAGGTTGGCAAGAGACCCAGTACTTC
clone size: -; J gene: TRBJ1-2; V gene: TRBV14; D gene: -; CDR3 length: 14; CDR3 protein: CASSRLQSTYGYTF; CDR3 DNA: TGTGCCAGCAGCCGCCTACAGAGTACCTATGGCTACACCTTC
clone size: -; J gene: TRBJ2-3; V gene: TRBV4-1; D gene: TRBD2; CDR3 length: 16; CDR3 protein: CASSFPTSGDPDTQYF; CDR3 DNA: TGCGCCAGCAGCTTTCCGACTAGCGGGGACCCAGATACGCAGTATTTT
clone size: -; J gene: TRBJ2-3; V gene: TRBV12-3/TRBV12-4; D gene: TRBD2; CDR3 length: 18; CDR3 protein: CASSRSAGGRTSTDTQYF; CDR3 DNA: TGTGCCAGCAGTCGTAGCGCGGGGGGCCGCACTAGCACAGATACGCAGTATTTT
clone size: few; J gene: TRBJ2-3; V gene: TRBV28; D gene: TRBD2; CDR3 length: 16; CDR3 protein: CASSFPTSGGTDTQYF; CDR3 DNA: TGTGCCAGCAGTTTTCCCACTAGCGGGGGGACAGATACGCAGTATTTT
clone size: -; J gene: TRBJ2-5; V gene: TRBV25-1; D gene: -; CDR3 length: 15; CDR3 protein: CASSDGGAFQETQYF; CDR3 DNA: TGTGCCAGCAGTGATGGAGGGGCCTTCCAAGAGACCCAGTACTTC
clone size: once; J gene: TRBJ2-5; V gene: TRBV25-1; D gene: TRBD2; CDR3 length: 15; CDR3 protein: CASSATSEGTETQYF; CDR3 DNA: TGTGCCAGCAGTGCGACTAGCGAGGGGACTGAGACCCAGTACTTC
clone size: -; J gene: TRBJ2-1; V gene: TRBV4-3; D gene: TRBD2; CDR3 length: 17; CDR3 protein: CASSQSLQAGVSHEQFF; CDR3 DNA: TGCGCCAGCAGCCAGTCCCTCCAAGCGGGAGTCTCGCATGAGCAGTTCTTC
clone size: few; J gene: TRBJ1-2; V gene: TRBV7-2; D gene: -; CDR3 length: 14; CDR3 protein: CASSSSTGSNGYTF; CDR3 DNA: TGTGCCAGCAGCTCTTCGACAGGTTCTAATGGCTACACCTTC
clone size: -; J gene: TRBJ2-7; V gene: TRBV7-3; D gene: TRBD1; CDR3 length: 16; CDR3 protein: CASSHITGTGEYEQYF; CDR3 DNA: TGTGCCAGCAGCCACATTACCGGGACAGGGGAATACGAGCAGTACTTC
clone size: many; J gene: TRBJ1-4; V gene: TRBV10-3; D gene: -; CDR3 length: 13; CDR3 protein: CAISDRNNEKLFF; CDR3 DNA: TGTGCCATCAGTGACCGGAATAATGAAAAACTGTTTTTT
clone size: few; J gene: TRBJ1-1; V gene: TRBV5-1; D gene: -; CDR3 length: 14; CDR3 protein: CASSLGGHSLEAFF; CDR3 DNA: TGCGCCAGCAGCTTGGGTGGGCACTCCTTGGAAGCTTTCTTT
clone size: -; J gene: TRBJ1-1; V gene: TRBV20-1; D gene: -; CDR3 length: 15; CDR3 protein: CSARGDRVLNTEAFF; CDR3 DNA: TGCAGTGCTAGAGGAGATAGGGTTTTGAACACTGAAGCTTTCTTT
clone size: -; J gene: TRBJ1-1; V gene: TRBV29-1; D gene: -; CDR3 length: 13; CDR3 protein: CSVSSRLNTEAFF; CDR3 DNA: TGCAGCGTTTCCTCGCGGTTGAACACTGAAGCTTTCTTT
clone size: few; J gene: TRBJ2-7; V gene: TRBV6-5; D gene: TRBD2; CDR3 length: 14; CDR3 protein: CASSYGSGGYEQYF; CDR3 DNA: TGTGCCAGCAGTTACGGTTCGGGAGGCTACGAGCAGTACTTC
clone size: -; J gene: TRBJ2-5; V gene: TRBV19; D gene: TRBD2; CDR3 length: 16; CDR3 protein: CASSPVPLAGQETQYF; CDR3 DNA: TGTGCCAGTAGTCCCGTTCCCCTAGCGGGACAAGAGACCCAGTACTTC